This TCR beta chain was identified during a study of tumor-infiltrating lymphocytes in primary liver carcinoma. Making TCR beta cDNA involved approximately 520 ng total RNA and a constant-region primer. Sequencing libraries for TCR beta derived from three nested multiplex PCR rounds that used slightly modified ARM-PCR. For roughly 10 cycles apiece, the opening two PCR rounds ran with TRBV1-TRBV30 forward primers and a C-beta reverse primer. TCRdb analysed the multiplex PCR reads with MiXCR anew, one entry per CDR3 protein. The repertoire has roughly 180,000 distinct CDR3 sequences, about 55% of them found once; the top ten carry 72%. This clonotype has a handful of counts. Alongside blood RNA obtained from unsorted whole blood, germline DNA was also extracted. Surgery was preceded by the collection of roughly 3.7 milliliters of peripheral blood. The V gene's germline CDR1 is MNHNY and CDR2 SVGAGI (reference sequence). The CDR3 is 17 residues long. The V end lost 10 bases, the J end lost 5 bases, and 28 bases lay between the germline ends.

The clonotype comes from a middle-aged man with primary liver carcinoma and hepatitis B virus infection. Sequencing input: peripheral blood. The rearrangement uses TRBV6-6 and TRBJ2-3, with D perhaps matching TRBD1 (8 bases). This CDR3 reads CATFRTAPDREGDTQYF. DNA for the CDR3: TGTGCCACCTTCCGAACCGCCCCGGACAGGGAGGGAGATACGCAGTATTTT.